Ten or more counts support the clone carrying this T cell receptor (beta chain). Its matching antigen is unknown. CDR3 length equals 12 residues. Germline V gives CDR1 DFQATT, CDR2 SNEGSKA (reference sequence). Trimming took 3 bases from V and 4 from J, leaving 7 bases between them. This sample stems from a study of CD8 T cells in ankylosing spondylitis. Study-level findings and limits: Significant enrichment of disease-linked clones was reportedly seen in matched ankylosing spondylitis synovial fluid. Both synovial fluid and blood in reactive arthritis had previously been reported to carry some motif variants.

A single record per CDR3 protein comes from TCRdb applying MiXCR to the 5' RACE reads. The sample yields some 130,000 distinct CDR3 sequences, 12% to 15% seen once. The TCR originated in a female donor with ankylosing spondylitis or in good health (not recorded which). The source material was blood, either unsorted or a sorted T cell fraction (not recorded which). The rearrangement links TRBV20-1 to TRBJ1-5; maybe TRBD1 (5 bases). The CDR3 protein is CSASEGNQPQHF. The CDR3 nucleotides read TGCAGTGCTAGTGAGGGGAATCAGCCCCAGCATTTT.